These 20 T cell receptor beta chains were all obtained from the same sample, sequenced in a study of early T cells in non-severe SARS-CoV-2 infection. Using its own MiXCR run on the 5' RACE reads, TCRdb lists one record per CDR3 protein. The profile shows over 55,000 distinct CDR3 sequences, about an eighth of them singletons. Sequenced input: whole blood. Receptors were obtained from an adult who was a healthcare worker with PCR-confirmed SARS-CoV-2 infection or an uninfected control (not recorded which).

This clonotype was recorded at least ten times. The rearrangement uses TRBV12-3 or TRBV12-4 and TRBJ1-1, with a possible D match to TRBD1 (5 bases). CDR3 length: 13 residues. The germline V and J ends were trimmed by 6 bases and 6 bases, with 14 bases remaining between them. The chain's CDR3 is CASRNGGWAEAFF. The DNA of the CDR3 is TGTGCCAGCAGAAACGGGGGATGGGCTGAAGCTTTCTTT.

This clonotype occurred many times. J is TRBJ2-7 and V is TRBV6-6; 13 bases match TRBD2. J lost 3 bases, V lost 2 bases, and 7 bases had no gene match. CDR3 length: 17 residues. In germline, CDR1 is MNHNY, CDR2 SVGAGI (reference sequence). This CDR3 is CASSYPTSGRALYEQYF. CDR3 nucleotides: TGTGCCAGCAGTTACCCCACTAGCGGGAGGGCCCTCTACGAGCAGTACTTC.

This clonotype came up many times. J is TRBJ2-7 and V is TRBV30; possible D gene TRBD1, 6 bases. The V end was cut by 0 bases, the J end by 2 bases, with 8 bases between. This CDR3 is built from 13 residues. Germline V CDR1 and CDR2: GTSNPN, SVGIG (reference sequence). This CDR3 reads CAWSVRGTYEQYF. CDR3 sequence (DNA): TGTGCCTGGAGTGTAAGGGGGACCTACGAGCAGTACTTC.

This clonotype was detected many times. The rearrangement joins TRBV20-1 to TRBJ1-1; D gene ambiguous. The CDR3 extends over 12 amino acids. Per germline, CDR1 DFQATT and CDR2 SNEGSKA (reference sequence). The V end was cut by 5 bases, the J end by 5 bases, with 12 bases between. Here the CDR3 reads CSAFRKNTEAFF. In DNA, the CDR3 is TGCAGTGCTTTTAGGAAGAATACTGAAGCTTTCTTT.

This clonotype occurred many times. The chain is built from TRBV5-1 and TRBJ2-7; 8 positions match TRBD1. The germline V gene encodes CDR1 SGHRS and CDR2 YFSETQ. The CDR3 contains 14 residues. V was pared by 3 bases and J by 4 bases, with 6 bases of the junction left unmatched. CDR3 nucleotides: TGCGCCAGCAGCTCAGGACAGGGCGGATACGAGCAGTACTTC. It yields the protein CASSSGQGGYEQYF. Using reference TRBV5-1 and TRBJ2-7 for the parts outside the CDR3, the full variable domain is KAGVTQTPRYLIKTRGQQVTLSCSPISGHRSVSWYQQTPGQGLQFLFEYFSETQRNKGNFPGRFSGRQFSNSRSEMNVSTLELGDSALYLCASSSGQGGYEQYFGPGTRLTVT.

Ten or more counts support this clonotype. The chain recombines TRBV27 with TRBJ2-5; the match to TRBD1 covers 9 bases. The CDR3 covers 13 residues. The trim removed 2 bases at V and 5 bases at J, leaving 0 bases unmatched. The germline CDR1 and CDR2 sequences are MNHEY and SMNVEV (reference sequence). The CDR3 region is CASSLGQGETQYF. The CDR3 DNA sequence: TGTGCCAGCAGTTTAGGACAGGGGGAGACCCAGTACTTC.

The chain employs TRBV29-1 and TRBJ2-2, with D uncertain. The CDR3 length is 12 residues. CDR1 and CDR2 (germline): SQVTM, ANQGSEA. The V and J ends lost 4 bases and 1 base respectively, with 4 bases between them. The CDR3 region has the DNA TGCAGCGTTGCCGGGAACACCGGGGAGCTGTTTTTT. It specifies CSVAGNTGELFF.

This clonotype was recorded many times. This rearrangement joins TRBV3-1 to TRBJ2-1; 8 bases match TRBD1. This CDR3 is 19 amino acids long. Germline V gene sequence: CDR1 LGHDT, CDR2 YNNKEL (reference sequence). With 0 bases clipped from V and 8 bases from J, the junction kept 18 bases outside the gene matches. The CDR3 here is CASSQDSEGQGRTLHEQFF. In nucleotides, the CDR3 is TGTGCCAGCAGCCAAGATTCCGAAGGACAGGGAAGAACCCTCCATGAGCAGTTCTTC.

In its sample, this clonotype was seen many times. This chain connects TRBV5-1 to TRBJ1-1; possible D gene TRBD1, 6 bases. Germline V gene sequence: CDR1 SGHRS, CDR2 YFSETQ. V lost 4 bases, J lost 4 bases, and 14 bases lay in between. CDR3 length equals 14 residues. The CDR3 nucleotides are TGCGCCAGCAGCGAACGGACAGCCCTCACTGAAGCTTTCTTT. This translates into CASSERTALTEAFF.

This clonotype came up many times. V and J are TRBV12-3 or TRBV12-4 and TRBJ2-5; D call uncertain. CDR3 length: 12 residues. V was trimmed by 6 bases and J by 4 bases, leaving 9 bases between them. The CDR3 bases are TGTGCCAGCAGCGTGGCAGGAGAGACCCAGTACTTC. This encodes CASSVAGETQYF.

This clonotype was picked up many times. This rearrangement joins TRBV12-3 or TRBV12-4 to TRBJ2-1; 8 bases agree with TRBD2. Unmatched junction bases numbered 2, after V lost 2 bases and J lost 5 bases. The CDR3 has 14 amino acids. CDR3 sequence reads: CASSLPGGHNEQFF. In nucleotides, the CDR3 is TGTGCCAGCAGTTTACCGGGGGGGCACAATGAGCAGTTCTTC.

This clonotype was seen ten or more times. The gene calls are TRBV29-1 and TRBJ2-1; the match to TRBD2 covers 9 bases. This CDR3 region has 15 residues. CDR1 and CDR2 (germline): SQVTM, ANQGSEA. V shed 6 bases, J shed 8 bases, and the junction held 14 bases outside the gene matches. CDR3: CSVLPVSGRVDEQFF. CDR3 nucleotide sequence: TGCAGCGTCCTCCCGGTTAGCGGGAGAGTAGATGAGCAGTTCTTC.

This clonotype was counted ten times or more. The CDR3 protein is CASSLEGAESLRKQYF. The CDR3 bases are TGTGCCAGCAGTCTCGAAGGGGCGGAAAGCCTACGAAAGCAGTACTTC. This chain connects TRBV7-9 to TRBJ2-7; a possible D gene is TRBD1 (5 bases). Germline values: CDR1 SEHNR, CDR2 FQNEAQ (reference sequence). The CDR3 is 16 residues long. V lost 6 bases and J 8 bases, leaving 26 bases between the germline ends.

The chain couples TRBV20-1 to TRBJ2-3; D is ambiguous. CDR3 length: 12 residues. The germline CDR1 and CDR2 sequences are DFQATT and SNEGSKA (reference sequence). V was pared by 3 bases and J by 4 bases, with 8 bases between. This CDR3 reads CSASRAADTQYF. CDR3 DNA sequence: TGCAGTGCTAGTAGGGCAGCAGATACGCAGTATTTT.

This chain connects TRBV12-3 or TRBV12-4 to TRBJ2-7; the match to TRBD1 covers 9 bases. The CDR3 runs to 13 residues. The trim removed 6 bases at V and 5 bases at J, leaving 5 bases unmatched. The chain's CDR3 is CASRNRGHDEQYF. Written as DNA, the CDR3 is TGTGCCAGCAGGAACAGGGGGCACGACGAGCAGTACTTC.

V gene TRBV20-1 combines with J gene TRBJ1-1; no clear D. CDR1 is DFQATT, CDR2 SNEGSKA, per germline (reference sequence). This CDR3 spans 14 amino acids. Trimming removed 3 bases from V and 2 bases from J, with 13 bases in between. CDR3 amino acids: CSARWSRGNTEAFF. For the CDR3, the DNA is TGCAGTGCTAGGTGGTCGCGGGGAAACACTGAAGCTTTCTTT.

The rearrangement links TRBV28 to TRBJ2-7, with 8 bases identical to TRBD2. Germline trimming cut 4 bases from V and 0 bases from J; bases unmatched to any gene: 5. This CDR3 has 15 amino acids. Germline CDR1 and CDR2: MDHEN and SYDVKM. CDR3 region: CASSSPGGSSYEQYF. The CDR3 bases are TGTGCCAGCAGTTCCCCGGGGGGGAGCTCCTACGAGCAGTACTTC.

Many counts were recorded for this clonotype. V usage is TRBV27 and J usage is TRBJ2-3; 11 bases line up with TRBD2. V trimming: 5 bases; J trimming: 3 bases; junction bases outside the gene matches: 10. Germline V gene data show CDR1 as MNHEY and CDR2 as SMNVEV (reference sequence). This CDR3 is 17 amino acids long. The CDR3 reads CASSQLAGGPSTDTQYF. CDR3 bases: TGTGCCAGCAGTCAATTAGCGGGAGGGCCCTCTACAGATACGCAGTATTTT.

The chain uses TRBV29-1 and TRBJ2-7; D may be TRBD2 (6 bases). V lost 3 bases and J lost 4, with 10 bases in between. CDR3 size: 12 residues. Germline V gene sequence: CDR1 SQVTM, CDR2 ANQGSEA. Written as DNA, the CDR3 is TGCAGCGTTGAGGGGGGAAAATACGAGCAGTACTTC. This codes for CSVEGGKYEQYF.

The chain is built from TRBV10-3 and TRBJ2-1; 11 bases are a match to TRBD2. J gave up 6 bases and V 4 bases, and 5 bases lay outside the gene matches. Germline loops: CDR1 ENHRY, CDR2 SYGVKD. This CDR3 has 15 residues. The CDR3 protein is CAISGTGTSGNEQFF. Written as DNA, the CDR3 is TGTGCCATCAGTGGAACCGGGACTAGCGGCAATGAGCAGTTCTTC.